The subject of this entry is one TCR beta chain. Its specificity is not known. The sample belongs to a study of CD8 T cells in Susac syndrome. Study overall: When their blood was taken, the Susac syndrome patients had either not yet had any therapy, were taking corticosteroids, or were taking intravenous immunoglobulin alone. Broader study findings: Only a relatively small number of individuals were included in the TCR sequencing and HLA analysis.

Per the germline V gene, CDR1 is MNHEY and CDR2 is SMNVEV (reference sequence). V was trimmed by 5 bases and J by 2 bases, leaving 12 bases between them. The length of the CDR3 is 14 residues. Reverse transcription used about 0.5 to 1 ug RNA and random hexamers. TCRdb passed the immunoSEQ multiplex PCR reads through MiXCR, listing each CDR3 protein once. The profile shows about 94,000 distinct CDR3 sequences, about 95% of them singletons. The TCR sequence derives from a human donor with Susac syndrome. Sequenced material: CD4+ T cells from PBMCs. The chain carries TRBV27 and TRBJ1-2, with a weak D call TRBD1 (5 bases). CDR3 in amino acids: CASSRGTSNYGYTF. The DNA for the CDR3 is TGTGCCAGCAGTCGTGGGACGTCCAACTATGGCTACACCTTC.